This T cell receptor (beta chain) was captured by sequencing in a study of blood T cell repertoires in COVID-19. Study-level background: Nucleic acid was either cDNA or gDNA, and it came from T cells, B-cell-depleted T cells, or PBMCs.

Germline V gives CDR1 LNHDA, CDR2 SQIVND (reference sequence). The germline V and J ends were trimmed by 4 bases and 5 bases, with 12 bases remaining between them. CDR3 length: 13 amino acids. Profiling relied on immunoSEQ multiplex PCR, and the TCRdb table lists in-frame clones only, not all of them. This sample yields 100,000 or so clones, of which over 80% are seen a single time; just under 4% belongs to the top ten. The receptor comes from a woman aged 45-65 years in a cohort sampled during active COVID-19. Sequenced sample: peripheral blood. The genes are TRBV19 and TRBJ2-7, with D perhaps TRBD2 (6 bases). CDR3 sequence: CASSRGVLDEQYF. CDR3 in DNA: TGTGCCAGTAGTAGGGGGGTACTCGACGAGCAGTACTTC.